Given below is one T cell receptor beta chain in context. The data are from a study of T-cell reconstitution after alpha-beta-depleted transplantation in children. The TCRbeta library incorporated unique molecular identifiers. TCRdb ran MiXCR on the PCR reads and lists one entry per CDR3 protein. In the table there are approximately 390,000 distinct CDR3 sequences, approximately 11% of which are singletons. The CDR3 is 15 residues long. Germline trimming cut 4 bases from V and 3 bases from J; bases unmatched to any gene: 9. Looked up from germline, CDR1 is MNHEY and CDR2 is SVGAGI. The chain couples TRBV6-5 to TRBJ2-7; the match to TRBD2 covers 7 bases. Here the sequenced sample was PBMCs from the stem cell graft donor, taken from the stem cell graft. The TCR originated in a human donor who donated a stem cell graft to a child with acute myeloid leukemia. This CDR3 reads CASSSFRGGYYEQYF. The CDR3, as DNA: TGTGCCAGCAGTTCCTTCCGCGGGGGTTACTACGAGCAGTACTTC.